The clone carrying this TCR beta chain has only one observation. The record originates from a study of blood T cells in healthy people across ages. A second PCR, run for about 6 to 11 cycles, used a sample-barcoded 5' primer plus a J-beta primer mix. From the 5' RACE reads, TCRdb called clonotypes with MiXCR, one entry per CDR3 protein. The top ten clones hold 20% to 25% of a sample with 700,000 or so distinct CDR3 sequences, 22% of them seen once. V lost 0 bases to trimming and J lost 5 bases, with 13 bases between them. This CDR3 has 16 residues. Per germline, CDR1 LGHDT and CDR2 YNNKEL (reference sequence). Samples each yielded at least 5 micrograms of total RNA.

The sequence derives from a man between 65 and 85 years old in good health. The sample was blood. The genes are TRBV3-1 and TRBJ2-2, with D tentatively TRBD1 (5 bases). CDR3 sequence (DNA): TGTGCCAGCAGCCAAGAAGCGTGGGGCAAGACCGGGGAGCTGTTTTTT. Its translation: CASSQEAWGKTGELFF.